A single sample gave rise to the 18 T cell receptor beta chains below, sequenced in a study of CD8 T cells in ankylosing spondylitis (dated by TCRdb to between 2016 and 2019). What the study reported, not specific to this receptor: Blood from ankylosing spondylitis patients appeared to be characterized by a TCR beta motif composed of about eight highly homologous amino acid variants.

These receptors have no known antigen. Libraries were prepared through 5' RACE. For sequencing, an Illumina HiSeq 2500 was employed. TCRdb reworked the public reads: Q25 trimming with fastp, MiXCR clone assembly, productive beta chains retained. Here each entry gathers all rows of one CDR3 protein and keeps the most common genes and DNA. For this sample there are about 220,000 distinct CDR3 sequences; about 7% appear just once. The ten largest clones represent 13% to 15% of the sample. Sequenced sample: blood, either unsorted or a sorted T cell fraction (not recorded which). The receptors originated from a male donor with ankylosing spondylitis.

The CDR3 loop is CASRSVRGRRNEKLFF. In DNA form, the CDR3 reads TGTGCCAGCAGATCGGTACGGGGTCGGAGAAATGAAAAACTGTTTTTT. J is TRBJ1-4 and V is TRBV28; D is uncertain. CDR3 length: 16 residues. Germline CDR1 reads MDHEN; CDR2 reads SYDVKM. V lost 6 bases to trimming and J lost 5 bases, with 19 bases between them.

This chain links TRBV7-2 with TRBJ2-1; 12 nucleotides match TRBD2. Germline-derived CDR1 and CDR2 are SGHTA and FQGNSA. The CDR3 length is 15 residues. Trimming took 5 bases from V and 5 from J; bases not matched to a gene: 4. The CDR3 protein is CASSRWTSGNNEQFF. DNA of the CDR3: TGTGCCAGCAGCCGCTGGACTAGCGGGAACAATGAGCAGTTCTTC.

The rearrangement joins TRBV5-1 to TRBJ2-1; D call uncertain. The CDR3 sequence is 12 residues long. The V gene's germline CDR1 is SGHRS and CDR2 YFSETQ. Trimming removed 4 bases at V and 4 bases at J, with 6 bases between. CDR3 sequence: CASSLQYNEQFF. The DNA for the CDR3 is TGCGCCAGCAGCCTACAGTACAATGAGCAGTTCTTC.

The sample holds many counts of this clonotype. The gene calls are TRBV6-1 and TRBJ1-1, with D possibly matching TRBD1 (6 bases). The germline V gene encodes CDR1 MNHNS and CDR2 SASEGT. This CDR3 has 14 amino acids. The V and J ends lost 5 bases and 1 base respectively, with 11 bases between them. Written as DNA, the CDR3 is TGTGCCAGCAGTAAACAGGGAAGGAACACTGAAGCTTTCTTT. Translated, it gives CASSKQGRNTEAFF.

The V call is TRBV13, the J call TRBJ2-1; 12 nucleotides match TRBD2. V shed 5 bases and J 6 bases; nucleotides not matched to a gene: 2. Germline values: CDR1 PRHDT, CDR2 FYEKMQ (reference sequence). CDR3 length: 14 amino acids. The CDR3 sequence is CASSTSGGINEQFF. CDR3 DNA sequence: TGTGCCAGCAGCACTAGCGGGGGGATCAATGAGCAGTTCTTC.

This clonotype was detected only a few times. The genes are TRBV3-1 and TRBJ2-2, with a possible D match to TRBD2 (6 bases). The CDR3 contains 14 residues. Trimming left V 7 bases short and J 3 bases short, with 12 bases between. Germline loops: CDR1 LGHDT, CDR2 YNNKEL (reference sequence). CDR3 loop: CASIGDLHTGELFF. In DNA, the CDR3 is TGTGCCAGCATCGGGGACTTGCACACCGGGGAGCTGTTTTTT.

This clonotype was counted many times. The gene calls are TRBV4-3 and TRBJ1-6, with D tentatively TRBD1 (5 bases). Germline CDR1 LGHNA, CDR2 YSLEER. The germline V and J ends were trimmed by 3 bases and 10 bases, with 7 bases remaining between them. This CDR3 is built from 12 residues. CDR3 sequence: CASSHAGSPLHF. CDR3 sequence (DNA): TGCGCCAGCAGCCATGCAGGGTCACCCCTCCACTTT.

This clonotype occurred many times. The chain combines TRBV6-1 with TRBJ1-1; TRBD1 aligns across 8 bases. CDR1 and CDR2 from the germline V gene are MNHNS and SASEGT. The CDR3 is 15 residues long. The V segment lost 8 bases and the J segment 0 bases; nucleotides outside the gene matches: 8. In DNA form, the CDR3 reads TGTGCCAGCGGCAGGGGGCATAGAATGAACACTGAAGCTTTCTTT. This gives the protein CASGRGHRMNTEAFF.

This clonotype was observed at least ten times. This rearrangement joins TRBV24-1 to TRBJ1-5, with D unclear. Per the germline V gene, CDR1 is KGHDR and CDR2 is SFDVKD. Between the trimmed V and J ends, which lost 6 bases and 0 bases, there was a span of 5 bases. CDR3 length: 13 amino acids. The CDR3 region has the DNA TGTGCCACCAGTTCCCATAGCAATCAGCCCCAGCATTTT. Its translation: CATSSHSNQPQHF.

This clonotype was observed many times. This rearrangement joins TRBV27 to TRBJ2-7; 14 bases are a match to TRBD2. CDR3 length equals 16 residues. CDR1 and CDR2 from the germline V gene are MNHEY and SMNVEV (reference sequence). The V and J ends lost 6 bases and 4 bases, in that order; junction bases with no gene match: 8. This CDR3 is CASSYGLAGGLYEQYF. In nucleotides, the CDR3 is TGTGCCAGCAGCTACGGACTAGCGGGAGGTTTGTACGAGCAGTACTTC.

The chain joins TRBV6-2 or TRBV6-3 to TRBJ1-1; 7 bases are a match to TRBD1. The trim removed 6 bases at V and 3 bases at J, leaving 10 bases unmatched. Germline V lookup: CDR1 MNHEY, CDR2 SVGEGT. This CDR3 is 15 amino acids long. CDR3 sequence (DNA): TGTGCCAGCAGACTCACACCAGGGGGTCACACTGAAGCTTTCTTT. Protein product: CASRLTPGGHTEAFF.

This clonotype was recorded at least ten times. The V call is TRBV4-2, the J call TRBJ2-7, with D maybe TRBD2 (5 bases). The CDR3 runs 14 residues. Germline lookup yields CDR1 LGHNA and CDR2 YNFKEQ. Trimming stripped 0 bases from V and 3 bases from J, with 9 bases between. The CDR3 DNA reads as TGTGCCAGCAGCCAAGAGGAAGGGAGCTACGAGCAGTACTTC. Its translation: CASSQEEGSYEQYF.

This clonotype was observed at least ten times. V and J are TRBV7-8 and TRBJ2-7, with D perhaps being TRBD1 or TRBD2 (5 bases each). CDR1 and CDR2 from the germline V gene are SGHVS and FQNEAQ. The V end lost 0 bases, the J end lost 4 bases, and 13 bases lay between the germline ends. CDR3 size: 15 residues. The CDR3 region is CASSLADSGRYEQYF. The DNA of the CDR3 is TGTGCCAGCAGCTTAGCCGACAGTGGGAGATACGAGCAGTACTTC.

This clonotype was recorded a few times. V gene TRBV4-1 combines with J gene TRBJ2-1, with D possibly matching TRBD1 (5 bases). The CDR3 sequence is 13 residues long. Germline assignment: CDR1 MGHRA and CDR2 YSYEKL. Trimming took off 4 bases at V and 5 bases at J, with 9 bases between the two ends. DNA of the CDR3: TGCGCCAGCAGCCCGTCACAGGACAATGAGCAGTTCTTC. Its translation: CASSPSQDNEQFF.

This clonotype was picked up a small number of times. V is TRBV6-2 or TRBV6-3 and J is TRBJ2-7, with 10 nucleotides matching TRBD1. Germline CDR1 reads MNHEY; CDR2 reads SVGEGT. The CDR3 runs to 14 residues. Losses at the gene ends were 5 bases for V and 6 bases for J; bases not matched to a gene: 7. The CDR3 region has the DNA TGTGCCAGCAGTACCGGGACAGGGGAAGGCGAGCAGTACTTC. It yields the protein CASSTGTGEGEQYF.

The chain joins TRBV7-9 to TRBJ2-5, with 10 nucleotides matching TRBD1. This CDR3 contains 15 residues. Germline V gene sequence: CDR1 SEHNR, CDR2 FQNEAQ (reference sequence). J gave up 5 bases and V 5 bases, and 8 bases lay outside the gene matches. CDR3 loop: CASSVPTGGSETQYF. The CDR3 bases are TGTGCCAGCAGCGTCCCGACAGGGGGCTCGGAGACCCAGTACTTC.

The CDR3 DNA reads TGTGCCAGCAGCCCCAAGACAGGGGGGTACAATGAGCAGTTCTTC. Translated: CASSPKTGGYNEQFF. The rearrangement links TRBV11-1 to TRBJ2-1; TRBD1 aligns across 9 bases. Trimming at V came to 5 bases and at J to 4 bases, leaving 6 bases not matched to a gene. The CDR3 has 15 amino acids. Germline lookup yields CDR1 SGHAT and CDR2 FQDESV (reference sequence).

There are many counts of this clonotype. The chain has TRBV20-1 and TRBJ2-7; 9 bases match TRBD2. Per germline, CDR1 DFQATT and CDR2 SNEGSKA (reference sequence). CDR3 length equals 13 residues. V gave up 3 bases and J gave up 1 base; unmatched junction bases: 1. This CDR3 reads CSARTSGSYEQYF. CDR3 coding DNA: TGCAGTGCTAGGACTAGCGGATCCTACGAGCAGTACTTC.